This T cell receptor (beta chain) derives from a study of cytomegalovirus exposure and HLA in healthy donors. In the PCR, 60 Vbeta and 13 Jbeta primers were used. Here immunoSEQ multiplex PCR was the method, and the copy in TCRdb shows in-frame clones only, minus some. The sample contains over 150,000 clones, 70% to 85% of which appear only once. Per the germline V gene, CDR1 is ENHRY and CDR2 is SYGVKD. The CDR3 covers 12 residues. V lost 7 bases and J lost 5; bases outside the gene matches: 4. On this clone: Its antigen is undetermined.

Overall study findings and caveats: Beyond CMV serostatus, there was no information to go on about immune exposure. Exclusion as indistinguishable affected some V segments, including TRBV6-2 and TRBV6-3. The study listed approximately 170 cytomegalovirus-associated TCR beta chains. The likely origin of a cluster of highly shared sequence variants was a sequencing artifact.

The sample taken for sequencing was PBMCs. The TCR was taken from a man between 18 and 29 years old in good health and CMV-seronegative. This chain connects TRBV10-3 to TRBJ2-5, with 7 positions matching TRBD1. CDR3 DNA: TGTGCCATCAAGGGGGCAGGGGAGACCCAGTACTTC. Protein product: CAIKGAGETQYF.